This TCR beta chain was found in a study of T cell clonality in common variable immunodeficiency. Unmatched junction bases numbered 5, after V lost 1 base and J lost 4 bases. The V gene's germline CDR1 is SGHDN and CDR2 FVKESK. CDR3 length equals 16 residues. Profiling relied on immunoSEQ multiplex PCR, and the TCRdb table lists in-frame clones only, not all of them. The sample is made up of 35,000 or so clones, none counted only once. In this sample, this clone turned up many times. The read ends 3 residues before the CDR3 terminus; that terminus is restored from the germline J gene. This specimen includes other DNA sequences encoding the same CDR3.

The rearrangement uses TRBV14 and TRBJ2-5; 11 bases are shared with TRBD2. Sequenced input: peripheral blood mononuclear cells. The TCR sequence derives from a person aged 18 to 75 in good health. The CDR3 is CASSQVSGGAGETQYF. The sequenced CDR3 bases are TGTGCCAGCAGCCAAGTTAGCGGGGGGGCCGGAGAGACC. Using reference TRBV14 and TRBJ2-5 for the parts outside the CDR3, the full variable domain is EAGVTQFPSHSVIEKGQTVTLRCDPISGHDNLYWYRRVMGKEIKFLLHFVKESKQDESGMPNNRFLAERTGGTYSTLKVQPAELEDSGVYFCASSQVSGGAGETQYFGPGTRLLVL.